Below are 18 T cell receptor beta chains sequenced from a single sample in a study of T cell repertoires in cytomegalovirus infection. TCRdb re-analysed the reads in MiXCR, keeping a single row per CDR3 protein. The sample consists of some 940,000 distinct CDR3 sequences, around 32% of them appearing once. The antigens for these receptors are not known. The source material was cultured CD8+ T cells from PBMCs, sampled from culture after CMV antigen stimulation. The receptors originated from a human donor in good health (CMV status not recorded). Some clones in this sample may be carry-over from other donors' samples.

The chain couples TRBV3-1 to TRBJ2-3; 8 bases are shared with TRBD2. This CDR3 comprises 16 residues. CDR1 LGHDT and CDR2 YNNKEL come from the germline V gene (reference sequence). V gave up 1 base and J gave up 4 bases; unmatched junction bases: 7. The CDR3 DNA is TGTGCCAGCAGCCAAGGTCTCGGGGGGGCTCCAGATACGCAGTATTTT. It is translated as CASSQGLGGAPDTQYF.

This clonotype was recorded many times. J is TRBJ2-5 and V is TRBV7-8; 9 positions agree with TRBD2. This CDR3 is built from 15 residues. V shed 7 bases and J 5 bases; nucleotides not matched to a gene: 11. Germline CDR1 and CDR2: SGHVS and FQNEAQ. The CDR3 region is CASTPGLAPGETQYF. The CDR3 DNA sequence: TGTGCCAGCACTCCGGGACTAGCCCCCGGGGAGACCCAGTACTTC.

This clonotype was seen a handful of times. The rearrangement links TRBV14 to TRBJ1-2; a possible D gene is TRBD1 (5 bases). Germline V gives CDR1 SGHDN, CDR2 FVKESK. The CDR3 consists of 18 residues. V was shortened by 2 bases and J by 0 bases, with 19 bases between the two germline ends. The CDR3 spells CASSQRGMGLATNYGYTF. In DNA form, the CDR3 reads TGTGCCAGCAGCCAAAGGGGCATGGGACTCGCCACTAACTATGGCTACACCTTC. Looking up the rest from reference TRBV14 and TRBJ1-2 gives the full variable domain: EAGVTQFPSHSVIEKGQTVTLRCDPISGHDNLYWYRRVMGKEIKFLLHFVKESKQDESGMPNNRFLAERTGGTYSTLKVQPAELEDSGVYFCASSQRGMGLATNYGYTFGSGTRLTVV.

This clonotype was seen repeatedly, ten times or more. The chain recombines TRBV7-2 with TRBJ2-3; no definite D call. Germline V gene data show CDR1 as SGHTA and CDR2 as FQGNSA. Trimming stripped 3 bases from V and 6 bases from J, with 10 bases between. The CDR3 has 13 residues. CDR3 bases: TGTGCCAGCAGCTTGGCCCCTCCGGATACGCAGTATTTT. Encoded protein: CASSLAPPDTQYF.

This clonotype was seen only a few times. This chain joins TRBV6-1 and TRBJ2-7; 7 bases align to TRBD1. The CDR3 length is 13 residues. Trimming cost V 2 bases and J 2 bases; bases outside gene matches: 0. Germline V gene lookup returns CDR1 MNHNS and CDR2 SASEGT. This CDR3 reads CASSETGAYEQYF. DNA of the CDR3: TGTGCCAGCAGTGAAACAGGGGCCTACGAGCAGTACTTC.

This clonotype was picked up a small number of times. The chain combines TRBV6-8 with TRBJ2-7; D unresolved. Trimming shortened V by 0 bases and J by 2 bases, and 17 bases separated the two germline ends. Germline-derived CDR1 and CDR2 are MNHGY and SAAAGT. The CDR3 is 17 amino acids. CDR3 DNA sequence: TGTGCCAGCAGTTACTCGATACCGTCGAGTCGGACCTACGAGCAGTACTTC. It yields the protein CASSYSIPSSRTYEQYF.

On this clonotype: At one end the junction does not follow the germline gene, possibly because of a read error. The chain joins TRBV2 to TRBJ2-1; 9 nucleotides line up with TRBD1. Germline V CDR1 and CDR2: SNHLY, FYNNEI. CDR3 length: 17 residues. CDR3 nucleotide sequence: TGTGTCAGCGTGGGGGAGAGGACAGGGGACGAAAACAATGAGCAGTTCTTC. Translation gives CVSVGERTGDENNEQFF.

The CDR3 nucleotides are TGCGCCAGCAGCCCCCCGGGGGCGGGGGCAGATACGCAGTATTTT. Translating gives CASSPPGAGADTQYF. V and J are TRBV5-1 and TRBJ2-3, with D tentatively TRBD2 (7 bases). Trimming stripped 4 bases from V and 4 bases from J, with 16 bases between. The CDR3 totals 15 residues. CDR1 is SGHRS and CDR2 is YFSETQ in the germline V gene.

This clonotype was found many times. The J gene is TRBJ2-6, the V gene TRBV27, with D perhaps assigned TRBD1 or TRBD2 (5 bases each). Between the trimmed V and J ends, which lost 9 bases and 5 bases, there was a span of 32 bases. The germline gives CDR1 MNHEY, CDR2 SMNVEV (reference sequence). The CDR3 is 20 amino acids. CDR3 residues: CASMPPLFSGTVNRANVLTF. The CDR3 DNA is TGTGCCAGTATGCCACCCCTATTCTCCGGGACGGTAAATAGGGCCAACGTCCTGACTTTC.

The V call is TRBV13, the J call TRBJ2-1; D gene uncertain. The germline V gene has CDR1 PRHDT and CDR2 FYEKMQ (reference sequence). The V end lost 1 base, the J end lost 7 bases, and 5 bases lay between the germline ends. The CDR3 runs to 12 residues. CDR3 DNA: TGTGCCAGCAGCTTAGATACAAATGAGCAGTTCTTC. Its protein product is CASSLDTNEQFF.

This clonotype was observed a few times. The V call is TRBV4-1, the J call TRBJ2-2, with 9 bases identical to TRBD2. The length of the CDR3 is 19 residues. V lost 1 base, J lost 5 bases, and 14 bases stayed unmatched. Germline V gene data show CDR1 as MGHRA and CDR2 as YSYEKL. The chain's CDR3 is CASSQGSGRGGLGTGELFF. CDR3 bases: TGCGCCAGCAGCCAAGGCTCTGGGCGGGGGGGATTGGGTACCGGGGAGCTGTTTTTT.

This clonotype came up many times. In DNA, the CDR3 is TGTGCCAGCAGAACTCCGGGACACACCGAGGGCAATGAGCAGTTCTTC. Protein product: CASRTPGHTEGNEQFF. J is TRBJ2-1 and V is TRBV7-9; D perhaps matches TRBD1 (6 bases). Germline loops: CDR1 SEHNR, CDR2 FQNEAQ (reference sequence). The CDR3 length is 16 residues. V dropped 6 bases and J dropped 6 bases, with 21 bases sitting between them.

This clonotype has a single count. Here the CDR3 DNA reads TGTGCCAGCAGCGTACGAGCGAAAGGCTACACCTTC. Its translation: CASSVRAKGYTF. The rearrangement uses TRBV9 and TRBJ1-2, with D unresolved. CDR1 is SGDLS, CDR2 YYNGEE, per germline. V shed 1 base and J shed 8 bases, with 9 bases lying between them. CDR3 size: 12 residues.

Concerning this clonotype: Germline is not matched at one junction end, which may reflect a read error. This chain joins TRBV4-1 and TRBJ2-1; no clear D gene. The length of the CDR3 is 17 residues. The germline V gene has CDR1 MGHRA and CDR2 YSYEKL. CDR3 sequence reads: CASSQKQTLSSCNEQFF. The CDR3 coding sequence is TGCGCCAGCAGCCAAAAACAGACACTCAGCTCCTGCAATGAGCAGTTCTTC.

The CDR3: CAISVSAGHPYGYTF. CDR3 DNA sequence: TGTGCCATCAGTGTTTCGGCGGGACACCCCTATGGCTACACCTTC. The rearrangement links TRBV10-3 to TRBJ1-2; perhaps TRBD1 as D (6 bases). Trimming pared 4 bases from V and 4 bases from J, leaving 16 bases between. The CDR3 is made up of 15 amino acids. The germline gives CDR1 ENHRY, CDR2 SYGVKD.

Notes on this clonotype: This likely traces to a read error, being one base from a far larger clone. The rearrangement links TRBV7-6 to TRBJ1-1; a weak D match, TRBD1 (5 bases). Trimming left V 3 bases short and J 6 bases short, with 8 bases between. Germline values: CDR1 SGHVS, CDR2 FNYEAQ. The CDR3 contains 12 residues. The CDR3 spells CASSFPGPEAFF. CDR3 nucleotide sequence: TGTGCCAGCAGCTTTCCGGGGCCTGAAGCTTTCTTT.

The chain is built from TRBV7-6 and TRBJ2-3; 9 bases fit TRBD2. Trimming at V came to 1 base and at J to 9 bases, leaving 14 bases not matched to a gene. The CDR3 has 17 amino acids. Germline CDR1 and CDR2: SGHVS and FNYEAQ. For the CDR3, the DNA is TGTGCCAGCAGCTTAGTGGCCGTAGCGGGGGTCCTTGGGACGCAGTATTTT. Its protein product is CASSLVAVAGVLGTQYF.

CDR3 loop: CASSRDRGDYNSPLHF. For the CDR3, the DNA is TGTGCCAGCAGTCGAGACAGGGGGGACTATAATTCACCCCTCCACTTT. The V and J genes are TRBV7-6 and TRBJ1-6; TRBD1 matches 9 bases. This CDR3 has 16 residues. Germline lookup yields CDR1 SGHVS and CDR2 FNYEAQ. V lost 6 bases, J lost 3 bases, and 6 bases stayed unmatched.